This TCR beta chain was recovered during a study of control samples from healthy donors and cancer patients. Repertoires were generated with immunoSEQ multiplex PCR, while TCRdb's copy carries only in-frame clones and drops some. This repertoire shows some 45,000 clones, about 91% found once; its top ten account for around 23%. This CDR3 has 15 residues. CDR1 SGHRS and CDR2 YFSETQ come from the germline V gene. V trimming: 3 bases; J trimming: 2 bases; junction bases outside the gene matches: 1. The sequencing sample was made of PBMCs. J is TRBJ2-5 and V is TRBV5-1, with TRBD2 identical over 13 bases. The clonotype was recovered from a woman between 40 and 55 years old with head and neck cancer. Written as DNA, the CDR3 is TGCGCCAGCAGCTGGGGACTAGCGGGGCAAGAGACCCAGTACTTC. Translating gives CASSWGLAGQETQYF. The whole variable domain, filled in from reference TRBV5-1 and TRBJ2-5, reads KAGVTQTPRYLIKTRGQQVTLSCSPISGHRSVSWYQQTPGQGLQFLFEYFSETQRNKGNFPGRFSGRQFSNSRSEMNVSTLELGDSALYLCASSWGLAGQETQYFGPGTRLLVL.